This TCR beta chain was captured in a study of spatial heterogeneity in lung cancer. About the research overall: Unique TCR and UMI combinations averaged more than ten appearances each in raw reads.

Germline V gene sequence: CDR1 SNHLY, CDR2 FYNNEI. V shed 6 bases and J 2 bases; nucleotides not matched to a gene: 5. CDR3 length: 16 residues. This clonotype was detected many times. Noted time point: sample taken at primary tumor resection. No cells were sorted before sequencing. The whole RNA sequenced was extracted from tumor, nontumor lung or frozen PBMC. The study tagged each TCR cDNA molecule with a unique molecular identifier. MiXCR, applied by TCRdb to the 5' RACE reads, yields one record per CDR3 protein. The sample carries almost 75,000 distinct CDR3 sequences, roughly 13% recorded once. The sample in question was PBMCs, obtained at surgery. The clonotype comes from a male donor with early-stage non-small cell lung cancer. V gene TRBV2 combines with J gene TRBJ2-3; 13 bases are a match to TRBD2. CDR3 sequence reads: CASRKGLAGYTDTQYF. DNA for the CDR3: TGTGCCAGCAGGAAGGGACTAGCGGGGTACACAGATACGCAGTATTTT.